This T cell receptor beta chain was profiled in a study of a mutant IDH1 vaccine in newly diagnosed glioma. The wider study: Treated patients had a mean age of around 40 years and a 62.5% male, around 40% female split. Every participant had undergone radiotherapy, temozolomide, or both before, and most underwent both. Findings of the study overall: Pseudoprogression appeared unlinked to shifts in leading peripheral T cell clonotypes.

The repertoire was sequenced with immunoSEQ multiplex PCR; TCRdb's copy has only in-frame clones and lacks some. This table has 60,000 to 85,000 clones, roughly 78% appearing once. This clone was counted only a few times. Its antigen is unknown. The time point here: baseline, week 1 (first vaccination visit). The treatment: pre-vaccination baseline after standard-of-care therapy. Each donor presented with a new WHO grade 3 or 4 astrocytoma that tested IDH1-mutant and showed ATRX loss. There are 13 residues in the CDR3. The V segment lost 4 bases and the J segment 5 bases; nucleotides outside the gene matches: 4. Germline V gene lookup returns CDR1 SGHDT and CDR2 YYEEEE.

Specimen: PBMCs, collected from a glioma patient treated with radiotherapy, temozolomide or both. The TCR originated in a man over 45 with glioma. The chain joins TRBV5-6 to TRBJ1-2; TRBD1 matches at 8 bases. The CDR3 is CASSAGQEYGYTF. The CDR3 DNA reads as TGTGCCAGCAGCGCGGGACAGGAGTATGGCTACACCTTC.